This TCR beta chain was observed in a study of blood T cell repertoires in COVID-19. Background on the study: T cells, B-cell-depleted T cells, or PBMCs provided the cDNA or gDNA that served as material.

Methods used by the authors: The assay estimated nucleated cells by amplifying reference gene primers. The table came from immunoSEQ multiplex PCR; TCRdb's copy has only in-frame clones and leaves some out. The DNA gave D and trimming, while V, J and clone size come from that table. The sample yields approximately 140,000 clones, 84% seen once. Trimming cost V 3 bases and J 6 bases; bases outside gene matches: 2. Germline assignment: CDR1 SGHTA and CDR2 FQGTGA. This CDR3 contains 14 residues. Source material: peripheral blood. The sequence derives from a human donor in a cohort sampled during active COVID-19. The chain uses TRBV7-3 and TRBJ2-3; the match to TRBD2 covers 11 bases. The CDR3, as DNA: TGTGCCAGCAGCTTCCGGACTAGCGGGGATACGCAGTATTTT. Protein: CASSFRTSGDTQYF.